This TCR beta chain came from a study of cytomegalovirus exposure and HLA in healthy donors. CDR3 length: 14 residues. In germline, CDR1 is MNHNS, CDR2 SASEGT. The V gene end was trimmed by 7 bases and the J gene end by 7 bases; junction bases not matched to a gene: 3. The PCR contained 60 Vbeta and 13 Jbeta primers. The protocol was immunoSEQ multiplex PCR, while the TCRdb copy is restricted to in-frame clones and leaves out a portion. Among roughly 80,000 clones listed, under 70% were seen once. Healthy bone marrow donors made up the cohort. Likely unrecorded immune exposures existed in these nominally healthy donors. About this clone: No antigen is known for it.

Study conclusions and caveats: By HLA locus, TCR association rates varied in a later analysis, with DRB1 showing the most and HLA-C the fewest. Being productive about 90% or about 30% of the time was typical of most TCR beta V segments in an earlier analysis.

This clonotype was sampled from a young man in good health and CMV-seropositive. V is TRBV6-1 and J is TRBJ1-6, with 11 bases that match TRBD1. The material sequenced was PBMCs. CDR3 sequence: CASNGQGANSPLHF. The CDR3 DNA follows: TGTGCCAGCAATGGACAGGGGGCAAATTCACCCCTCCACTTT.